This record concerns one T cell receptor beta chain sequence. Its antigen is unknown. The source of the sample is a study of cytomegalovirus exposure and HLA in healthy donors. Findings and limits, study-wide: Both high specificity and high sensitivity reportedly marked the classifier's diagnosis of cytomegalovirus status. Sequencing likely caused a cluster of highly shared sequence variants. Many donors carried some public TCRs, although rarity characterized most TCR sequences.

PCR used 60 Vbeta primers and 13 Jbeta primers. Clones were read by immunoSEQ multiplex PCR, and TCRdb kept only the in-frame ones, dropping some. The data hold 110,000 to 150,000 clones, with roughly 68% observed a single time. Germline lookup yields CDR1 SGHVS and CDR2 FNYEAQ. The CDR3 runs 16 residues. Unmatched junction bases numbered 8, after V lost 4 bases and J lost 2 bases. The chain couples TRBV7-6 to TRBJ2-3; 8 positions match TRBD2. The clonotype comes from a man in his sixties in good health and CMV-seronegative. The specimen was PBMCs. The CDR3 sequence is CASSSPIAGYTDTQYF. The CDR3, as DNA: TGTGCCAGCAGCTCTCCTATAGCGGGGTACACAGATACGCAGTATTTT. Using reference TRBV7-6 and TRBJ2-3 for the parts outside the CDR3, the full variable domain is GAGVSQSPRYKVTKRGQDVALRCDPISGHVSLYWYRQALGQGPEFLTYFNYEAQQDKSGLPNDRFSAERPEGSISTLTIQRTEQRDSAMYRCASSSPIAGYTDTQYFGPGTRLTVL.